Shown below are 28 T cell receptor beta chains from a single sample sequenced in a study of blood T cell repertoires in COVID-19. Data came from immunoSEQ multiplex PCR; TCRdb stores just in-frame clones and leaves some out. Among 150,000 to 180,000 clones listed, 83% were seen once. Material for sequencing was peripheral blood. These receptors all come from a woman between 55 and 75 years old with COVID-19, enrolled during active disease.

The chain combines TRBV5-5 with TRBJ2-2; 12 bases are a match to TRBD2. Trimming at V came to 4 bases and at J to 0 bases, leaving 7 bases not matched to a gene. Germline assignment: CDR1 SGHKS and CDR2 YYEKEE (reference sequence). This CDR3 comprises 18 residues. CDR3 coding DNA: TGTGCCAGCAGCCTGAGACTAGCGGGGGCTTCGAACACCGGGGAGCTGTTTTTT. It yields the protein CASSLRLAGASNTGELFF. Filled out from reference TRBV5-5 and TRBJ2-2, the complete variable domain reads DAGVTQSPTHLIKTRGQQVTLRCSPISGHKSVSWYQQVLGQGPQFIFQYYEKEERGRGNFPDRFSARQFPNYSSELNVNALLLGDSALYLCASSLRLAGASNTGELFFGEGSRLTVL.

CDR3 in DNA: TGTGCCAGTAGTATTCGAAGGGCAGGGGGCCATGCAACTAATGAAAAACTGTTTTTT. Its translation is CASSIRRAGGHATNEKLFF. This sequence joins TRBV19 and TRBJ1-4, with 8 bases matching TRBD1. The V segment lost 3 bases and the J segment 0 bases; nucleotides outside the gene matches: 12. In germline, CDR1 is LNHDA, CDR2 SQIVND (reference sequence). The CDR3 runs 19 residues.

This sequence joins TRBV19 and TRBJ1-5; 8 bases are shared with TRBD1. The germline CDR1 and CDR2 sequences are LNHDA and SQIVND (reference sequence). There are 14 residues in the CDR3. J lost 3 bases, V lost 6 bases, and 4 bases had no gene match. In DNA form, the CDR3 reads TGTGCCAGTAGGGCAGGGGGCTTCAATCAGCCCCAGCATTTT. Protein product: CASRAGGFNQPQHF.

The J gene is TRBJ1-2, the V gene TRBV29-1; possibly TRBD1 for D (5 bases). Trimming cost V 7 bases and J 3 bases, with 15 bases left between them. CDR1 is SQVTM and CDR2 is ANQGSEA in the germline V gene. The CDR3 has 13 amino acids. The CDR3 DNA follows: TGCAGCGCCACCAGGGTGCAAGACTATGGCTACACCTTC. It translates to CSATRVQDYGYTF.

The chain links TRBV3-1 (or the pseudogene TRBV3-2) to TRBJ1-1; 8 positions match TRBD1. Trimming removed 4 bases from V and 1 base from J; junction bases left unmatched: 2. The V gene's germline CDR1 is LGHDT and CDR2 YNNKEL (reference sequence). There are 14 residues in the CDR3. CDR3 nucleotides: TGTGCCAGCAGCCGTACAGGGGGGAACACTGAAGCTTTCTTT. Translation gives CASSRTGGNTEAFF.

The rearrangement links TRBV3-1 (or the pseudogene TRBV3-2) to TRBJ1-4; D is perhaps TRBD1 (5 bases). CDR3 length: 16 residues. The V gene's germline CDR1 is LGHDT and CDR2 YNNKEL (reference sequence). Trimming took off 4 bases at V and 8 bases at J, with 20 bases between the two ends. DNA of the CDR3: TGTGCCAGCAGCCTAGAAAGGACAACCCGGAAGGAAAAACTGTTTTTT. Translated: CASSLERTTRKEKLFF.

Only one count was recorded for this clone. The CDR3: CASSIPPGTGSDGYTF. The CDR3, as DNA: TGTGCCAGCAGTATACCCCCCGGGACAGGGAGTGATGGCTACACCTTC. The chain combines TRBV28 with TRBJ1-2, with 9 bases identical to TRBD1. Germline CDR1 is MDHEN and CDR2 is SYDVKM. The CDR3 runs 16 residues. J lost 6 bases, V lost 5 bases, and 13 bases had no gene match.

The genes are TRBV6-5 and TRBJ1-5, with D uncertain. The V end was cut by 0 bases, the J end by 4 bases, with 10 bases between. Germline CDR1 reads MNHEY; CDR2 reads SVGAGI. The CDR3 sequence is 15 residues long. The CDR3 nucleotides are TGTGCCAGCAGTTACTCGGCTCAGTCTAATCAGCCCCAGCATTTT. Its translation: CASSYSAQSNQPQHF.

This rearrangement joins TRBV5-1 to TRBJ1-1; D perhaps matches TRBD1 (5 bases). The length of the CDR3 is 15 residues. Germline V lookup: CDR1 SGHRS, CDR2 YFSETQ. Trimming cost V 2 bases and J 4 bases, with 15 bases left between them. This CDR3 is CASSLFPGDGTEAFF. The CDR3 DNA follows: TGCGCCAGCAGCTTATTTCCGGGGGATGGCACTGAAGCTTTCTTT. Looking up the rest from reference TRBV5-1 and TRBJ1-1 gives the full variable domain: KAGVTQTPRYLIKTRGQQVTLSCSPISGHRSVSWYQQTPGQGLQFLFEYFSETQRNKGNFPGRFSGRQFSNSRSEMNVSTLELGDSALYLCASSLFPGDGTEAFFGQGTRLTVV.

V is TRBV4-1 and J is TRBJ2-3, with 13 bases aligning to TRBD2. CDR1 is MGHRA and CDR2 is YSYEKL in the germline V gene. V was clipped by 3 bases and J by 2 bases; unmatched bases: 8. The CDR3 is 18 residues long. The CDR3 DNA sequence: TGCGCCAGCAGCCAGCAAGAGACTAGCGGGGGGATCACAGATACGCAGTATTTT. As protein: CASSQQETSGGITDTQYF.

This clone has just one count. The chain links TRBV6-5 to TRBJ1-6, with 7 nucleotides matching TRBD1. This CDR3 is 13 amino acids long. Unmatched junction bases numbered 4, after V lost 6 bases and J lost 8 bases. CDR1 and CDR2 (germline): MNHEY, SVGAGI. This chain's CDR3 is CASRGDSYSPLHF. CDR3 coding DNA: TGTGCCAGCAGGGGGGACAGCTATTCACCCCTCCACTTT.

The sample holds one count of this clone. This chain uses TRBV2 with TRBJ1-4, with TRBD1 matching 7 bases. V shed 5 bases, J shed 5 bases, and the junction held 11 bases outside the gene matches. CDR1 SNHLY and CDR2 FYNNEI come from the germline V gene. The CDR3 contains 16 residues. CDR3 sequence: CASSSDRRIQNEKLFF. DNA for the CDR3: TGTGCCAGCAGTTCGGACAGGAGGATCCAAAATGAAAAACTGTTTTTT.

The CDR3 loop reads CSVEGQGFGQPQHF. As DNA, the CDR3 is TGCAGCGTTGAGGGACAGGGGTTCGGTCAGCCCCAGCATTTT. This rearrangement joins TRBV29-1 to TRBJ1-5; 10 bases fit TRBD1. This CDR3 is built from 14 residues. Unmatched junction bases numbered 5, after V lost 3 bases and J lost 6 bases. Germline V CDR1 and CDR2: SQVTM, ANQGSEA.

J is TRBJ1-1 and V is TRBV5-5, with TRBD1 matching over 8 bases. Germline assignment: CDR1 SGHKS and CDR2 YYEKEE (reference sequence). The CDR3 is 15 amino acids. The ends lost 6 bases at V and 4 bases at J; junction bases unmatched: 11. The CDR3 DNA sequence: TGTGCCAGCATCTTAGGACAGGGAAGAATCACTGAAGCTTTCTTT. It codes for CASILGQGRITEAFF.

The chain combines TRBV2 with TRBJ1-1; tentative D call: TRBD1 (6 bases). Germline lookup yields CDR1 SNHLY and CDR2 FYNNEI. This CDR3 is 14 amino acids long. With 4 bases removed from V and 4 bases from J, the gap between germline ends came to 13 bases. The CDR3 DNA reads TGTGCCAGCAGTGGACCCACAGGGTTCACTGAAGCTTTCTTT. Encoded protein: CASSGPTGFTEAFF.

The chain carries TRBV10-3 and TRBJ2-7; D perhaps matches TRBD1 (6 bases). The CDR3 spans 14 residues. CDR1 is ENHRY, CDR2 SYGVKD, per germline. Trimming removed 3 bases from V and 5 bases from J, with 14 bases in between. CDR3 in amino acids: CAISDQTGSDEQYF. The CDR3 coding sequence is TGTGCCATCAGTGACCAGACAGGTTCGGACGAGCAGTACTTC.

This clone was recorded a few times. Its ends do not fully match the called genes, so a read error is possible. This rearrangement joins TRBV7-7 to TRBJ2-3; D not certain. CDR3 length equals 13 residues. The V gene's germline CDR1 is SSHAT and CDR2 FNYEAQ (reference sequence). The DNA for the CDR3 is TGTGCTAGCAGCTTAGGGCCCACAGATACGCAGTATTTT. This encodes CASSLGPTDTQYF. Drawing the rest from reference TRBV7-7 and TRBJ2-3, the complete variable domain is GAGVSQSPRYKVTKRGQDVTLRCDPISSHATLYWYQQALGQGPEFLTYFNYEAQPDKSGLPSDRFSAERPEGSISTLTIQRTEQRDSAMYRCASSLGPTDTQYFGPGTRLTVL.

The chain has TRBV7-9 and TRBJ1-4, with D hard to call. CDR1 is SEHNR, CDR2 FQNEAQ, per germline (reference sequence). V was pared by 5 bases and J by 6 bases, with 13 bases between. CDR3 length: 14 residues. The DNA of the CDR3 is TGTGCCAGCAGCGTTCTACGCATAGATGAAAAACTGTTTTTT. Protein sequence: CASSVLRIDEKLFF.

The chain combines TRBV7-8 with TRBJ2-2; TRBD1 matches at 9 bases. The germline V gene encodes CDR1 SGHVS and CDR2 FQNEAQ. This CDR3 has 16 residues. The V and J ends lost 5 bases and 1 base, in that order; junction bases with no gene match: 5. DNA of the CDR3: TGTGCCAGCAGCCATGGACAGGGGTGGAACACCGGGGAGCTGTTTTTT. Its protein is CASSHGQGWNTGELFF.

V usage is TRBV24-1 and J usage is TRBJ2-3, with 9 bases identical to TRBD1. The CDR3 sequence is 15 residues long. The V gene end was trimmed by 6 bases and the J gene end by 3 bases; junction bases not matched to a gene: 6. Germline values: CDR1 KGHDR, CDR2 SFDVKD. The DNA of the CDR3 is TGTGCCACCAGTATATCGGGACAGGGAACAGATACGCAGTATTTT. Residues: CATSISGQGTDTQYF.

This CDR3 is CASTEQGRWTEAFF. The CDR3 bases are TGCGCCAGCACTGAACAGGGTCGTTGGACTGAAGCTTTCTTT. The genes are TRBV10-2 and TRBJ1-1; perhaps TRBD1 as D (6 bases). Germline V lookup: CDR1 WSHSY, CDR2 SAAADI. V was cut by 7 bases and J by 5 bases, with 17 bases left in between. The CDR3 spans 14 residues.

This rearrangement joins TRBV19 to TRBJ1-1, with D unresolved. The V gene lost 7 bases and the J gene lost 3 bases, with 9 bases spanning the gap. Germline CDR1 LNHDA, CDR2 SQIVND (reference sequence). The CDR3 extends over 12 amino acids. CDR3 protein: CASKEGYTEAFF. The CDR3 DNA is TGTGCCAGTAAGGAGGGTTACACTGAAGCTTTCTTT.

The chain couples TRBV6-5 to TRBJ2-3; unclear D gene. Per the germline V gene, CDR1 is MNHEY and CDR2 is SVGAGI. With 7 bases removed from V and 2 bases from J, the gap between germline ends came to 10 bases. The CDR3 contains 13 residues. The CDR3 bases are TGTGCCAGCACTCACTACGCCACAGATACGCAGTATTTT. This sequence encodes CASTHYATDTQYF.

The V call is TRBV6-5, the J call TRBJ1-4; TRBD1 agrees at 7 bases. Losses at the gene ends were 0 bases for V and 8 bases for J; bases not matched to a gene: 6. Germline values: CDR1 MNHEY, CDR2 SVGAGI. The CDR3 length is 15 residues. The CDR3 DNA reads TGTGCCAGCAGTTACTCGTCAAGGGGGCGAGAAAAACTGTTTTTT. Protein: CASSYSSRGREKLFF.

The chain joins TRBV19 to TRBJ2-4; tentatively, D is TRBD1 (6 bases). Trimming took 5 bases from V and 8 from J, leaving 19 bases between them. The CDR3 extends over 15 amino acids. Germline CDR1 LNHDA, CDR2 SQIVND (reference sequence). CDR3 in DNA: TGTGCCAGTAGTTTGCAGACAGGCCCCCGGGACATTCAGTACTTC. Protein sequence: CASSLQTGPRDIQYF.

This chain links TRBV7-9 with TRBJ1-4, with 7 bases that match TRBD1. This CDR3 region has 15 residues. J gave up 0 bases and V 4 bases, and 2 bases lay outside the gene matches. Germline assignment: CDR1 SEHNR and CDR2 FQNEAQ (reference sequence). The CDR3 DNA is TGTGCCAGCAGCTACACAGGGGCAACTAATGAAAAACTGTTTTTT. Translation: CASSYTGATNEKLFF.

CDR3 in amino acids: CASVGQGYSNEQFF. DNA for the CDR3: TGTGCCAGCGTTGGACAGGGTTACTCCAATGAGCAGTTCTTC. J is TRBJ2-1 and V is TRBV6-5, with 8 bases fitting TRBD1. The CDR3 sequence is 14 residues long. V lost 8 bases to trimming and J lost 6 bases; unmatched junction nucleotides: 9. Germline assignment: CDR1 MNHEY and CDR2 SVGAGI.

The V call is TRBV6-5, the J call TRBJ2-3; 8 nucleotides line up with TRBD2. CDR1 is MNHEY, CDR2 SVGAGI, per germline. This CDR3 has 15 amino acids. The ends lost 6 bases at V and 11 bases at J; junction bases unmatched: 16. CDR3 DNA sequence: TGTGCCAGCAGGGGGGCGGGAGGTTCAACAGGTGGGCAGTATTTT. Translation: CASRGAGGSTGGQYF.